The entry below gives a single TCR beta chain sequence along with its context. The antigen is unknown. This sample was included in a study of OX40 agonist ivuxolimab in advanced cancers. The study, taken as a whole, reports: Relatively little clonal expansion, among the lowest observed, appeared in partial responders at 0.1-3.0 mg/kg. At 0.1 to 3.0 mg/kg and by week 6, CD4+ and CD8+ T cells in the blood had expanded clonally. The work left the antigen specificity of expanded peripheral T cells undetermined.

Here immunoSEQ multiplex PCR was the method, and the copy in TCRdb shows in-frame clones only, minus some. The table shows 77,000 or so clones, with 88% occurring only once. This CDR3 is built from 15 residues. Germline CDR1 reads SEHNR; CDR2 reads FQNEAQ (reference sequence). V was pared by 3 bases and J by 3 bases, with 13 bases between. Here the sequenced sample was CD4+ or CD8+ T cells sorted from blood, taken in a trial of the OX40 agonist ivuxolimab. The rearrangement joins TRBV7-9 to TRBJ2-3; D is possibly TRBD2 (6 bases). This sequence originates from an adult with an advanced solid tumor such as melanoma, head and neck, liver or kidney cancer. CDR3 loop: CASSFGGIRTDTQYF. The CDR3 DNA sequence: TGTGCCAGCAGCTTTGGGGGGATTCGGACAGATACGCAGTATTTT.